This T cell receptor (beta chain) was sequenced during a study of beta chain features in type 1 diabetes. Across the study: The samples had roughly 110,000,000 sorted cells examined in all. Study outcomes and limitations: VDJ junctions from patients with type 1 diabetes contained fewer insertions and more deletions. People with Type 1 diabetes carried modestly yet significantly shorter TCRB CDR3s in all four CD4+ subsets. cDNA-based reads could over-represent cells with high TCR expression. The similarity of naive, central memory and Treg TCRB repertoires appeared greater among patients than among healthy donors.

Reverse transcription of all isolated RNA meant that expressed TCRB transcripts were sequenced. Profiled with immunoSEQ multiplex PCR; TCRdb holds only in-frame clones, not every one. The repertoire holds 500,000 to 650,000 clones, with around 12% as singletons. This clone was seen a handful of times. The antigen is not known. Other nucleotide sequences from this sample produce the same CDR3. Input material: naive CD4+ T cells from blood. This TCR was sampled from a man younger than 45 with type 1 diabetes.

CDR3 region: CASSDRTGSSNTGELFF. CDR3 DNA sequence: TGTGCCAGCAGTGATAGAACAGGCTCATCGAACACCGGGGAGCTGTTTTTT. The chain combines TRBV2 with TRBJ2-2, with D possibly TRBD1 on 5 matching bases. This CDR3 spans 17 amino acids. Germline CDR1 reads SNHLY; CDR2 reads FYNNEI. Trimming removed 3 bases from V and 0 bases from J, with 14 bases in between.